This is a list of T cell receptor beta chains from one sample in a study of T cells after yellow fever vaccination. TCRdb fed the 5' RACE reads into MiXCR, producing one record per CDR3 protein. The repertoire has a few hundred thousand distinct CDR3 sequences, 3.5% to 4.5% of them found once; the top ten carry 20% to 30%. The material sequenced was PBMCs, taken 5 days after the yellow fever booster vaccination. The receptors were gathered from a man younger than 35 who received the YFV17D yellow fever vaccine. Both conserved end residues are part of each CDR3. D genes are given only for firm matches. The size entry is marked missing in some rows and otherwise reads once, few, many or a size class.

TRBJ1-5 NA NA TRBV10-3 TGTGCCATCAGTGACCCACAGGGCGGTCAGCCCCAGCATTTT CAISDPQGGQPQHF
TRBJ2-3 TRBD2 many TRBV28 TGTGCCAGCAGTTTATGGAGCGGGGGGGCCCCTGTCCCAGATACGCAGTATTTT CASSLWSGGAPVPDTQYF
TRBJ2-2 NA NA TRBV5-1 TGCGCCAGCAGCGGGTCGGTACCCGGGGAGCTGTTTTTT CASSGSVPGELFF
TRBJ1-4 TRBD1 NA TRBV5-1 TGCGCCAGCAGAACCGGGACAGCTGAAAAACTGTTTTTT CASRTGTAEKLFF
TRBJ2-7 TRBD1 many TRBV5-1 TGCGCCAGCAGCTCCGGGACAGATATACGCTACGAGCAGTACTTC CASSSGTDIRYEQYF
TRBJ1-1 TRBD1 few TRBV12-3/TRBV12-4 TGTGCCAGCAGTTTCGGACAGGGCATTGAAGCTTTCTTT CASSFGQGIEAFF
TRBJ2-7 NA few TRBV5-1 TGCGCCAGCAGCCGAGGCCTTCAGGGGCCCGTCTACGAGCAGTACTTC CASSRGLQGPVYEQYF
TRBJ1-2 NA few TRBV29-1 TGCAGCGTTGAAGAATTTCACGACTCGGCGTATGGCTACACCTTC CSVEEFHDSAYGYTF
TRBJ2-7 NA many TRBV5-1 TGCGCCAGCAGCCCCACCGGGACACTCACCTACGAGCAGTACTTC CASSPTGTLTYEQYF
TRBJ2-7 TRBD1 few TRBV20-1 TGCAGTGCCGAGGGACAGGTCAACTCCTACGAGCAGTACTTC CSAEGQVNSYEQYF
TRBJ2-3 NA few TRBV7-2 TGTGCCAGCAGCTTCCCCCGGGACCGAAGCACAGATACGCAGTATTTT CASSFPRDRSTDTQYF
TRBJ2-5 TRBD2 NA TRBV7-9 TGTGCCAGCAGCTTAGGCGGGGGGGCCCCCGGGACCCAGTACTTC CASSLGGGAPGTQYF
TRBJ2-5 NA many TRBV4-3 TGCGCCAGCAGCCCCCGGGACTTCCAAGAGACCCAGTACTTC CASSPRDFQETQYF
TRBJ2-5 NA few TRBV28 TGTGCCAGCAGTATGGGACGGAACTTCCAAGAGACCCAGTACTTC CASSMGRNFQETQYF
TRBJ2-3 TRBD2 many TRBV2 TGTGCCAGCAGTGTCGGGACTACGGGTACGCAGTATTTT CASSVGTTGTQYF
TRBJ2-1 NA few TRBV2 TGTGCCAGTAAAGAGGGCAGGAGCTCCTACAATGAGCAGTTCTTC CASKEGRSSYNEQFF
TRBJ2-1 TRBD2 NA TRBV4-3 TGCGCCAGCAGCCAAGATACGGGGGGGTCTTACAATGAGCAGTTCTTC CASSQDTGGSYNEQFF
TRBJ2-7 NA many TRBV29-1 TGCAGCGTTGGGACGGGATCCTACGAGCAGTACTTC CSVGTGSYEQYF
TRBJ2-7 TRBD1 many TRBV6-5 TGTGCCAGCAGCCTATTAATCCGGGACAGGGGGCGCGAGCAGTACTTC CASSLLIRDRGREQYF
TRBJ1-4 NA many TRBV5-5 TGTGCCAGCAGCCTAGGAGGCGTAACTAATGAAAAACTGTTTTTT CASSLGGVTNEKLFF
TRBJ1-5 NA few TRBV21-1 TGTGCCCCGCCGACTGGGGCCCCCCGCCCCCAGCATTTT CAPPTGAPRPQHF
TRBJ2-5 NA NA TRBV12-3/TRBV12-4 TGTGCCAGCAGTTCGGATAGTCCTTTTTGGCAGACCCAGTACTTC CASSSDSPFWQTQYF
TRBJ2-3 NA NA TRBV28 TGTGCCAGCAGTTTAAATCGGGCCAGCTCGAGAGATACGCAGTATTTT CASSLNRASSRDTQYF
TRBJ2-3 NA few TRBV7-3 TGTGCCAGCAGCTTAATGGCCGCAGATACGCAGTATTTT CASSLMAADTQYF
TRBJ2-1 NA many TRBV20-1 TGCAGTGCTAGTATCGGGACTGCTGAGCAGTTCTTC CSASIGTAEQFF
TRBJ1-5 NA few TRBV5-1 TGCGCCAGCAGCCCCCAGGGTCCTGCGAGCAATCAGCCCCAGCATTTT CASSPQGPASNQPQHF
TRBJ2-3 NA few TRBV28 TGTGCCAGCGGTAACTGGGGGACTTCGTGGGATACGCAGTATTTT CASGNWGTSWDTQYF
TRBJ1-6 NA few TRBV12-3/TRBV12-4 TGTGCCAGCAGTTTGGTCAGCGGGTCACCCCTCCACTTT CASSLVSGSPLHF
TRBJ1-2 TRBD1 many TRBV5-1 TGCGCCAGCAGCGGTGGGACAGGGGGCACCTATGGCTACACCTTC CASSGGTGGTYGYTF